The rows below give T cell receptor beta chains drawn from one sample of a study of blood T cell repertoires in COVID-19. Measured with immunoSEQ multiplex PCR; TCRdb has only the in-frame clones, and not every one. The table records about 380,000 clones, approximately 84% of them present only once. Sequenced: PBMCs or T cells enriched from blood (not recorded which). These receptors originate from a woman under 40 who had recovered from COVID-19. Each CDR3 is given with its conserved first and last residue. Each record gives: clone size, D gene, J gene, V gene, CDR3 DNA, CDR3 protein. D genes are given only for firm matches. Expanded clones get a size class; other rows say once, few or many, or leave the size out.

clone_size: -
d_call: TRBD1
j_call: TRBJ1-3
v_call: TRBV7-9
cdr3_nt: TGTGCCAGCAGCCCACAAGACAGGGCTGGAAACACCATATATTTT
cdr3_aa: CASSPQDRAGNTIYF

clone_size: -
d_call: TRBD1
j_call: TRBJ2-1
v_call: TRBV30
cdr3_nt: TGTGCCTGGACGGCGGGGACAGGGTGGGGGAATGAGCAGTTCTTC
cdr3_aa: CAWTAGTGWGNEQFF

clone_size: once
d_call: -
j_call: TRBJ1-1
v_call: TRBV14
cdr3_nt: TGTGCCAGCAGCCACAGGAACACTGAAGCTTTCTTT
cdr3_aa: CASSHRNTEAFF

clone_size: few
d_call: TRBD1
j_call: TRBJ1-1
v_call: TRBV19
cdr3_nt: TGTGCCAGTAGTATAGTTCCAGGGGGTATCACTGAAGCTTTCTTT
cdr3_aa: CASSIVPGGITEAFF

clone_size: -
d_call: -
j_call: TRBJ1-1
v_call: TRBV19
cdr3_nt: TGTGCCAGTAGTAAGACAGCAAGTAGGGCTGAAGCTTTCTTT
cdr3_aa: CASSKTASRAEAFF

clone_size: -
d_call: -
j_call: TRBJ2-2
v_call: TRBV3-1/TRBV3-2
cdr3_nt: TGTGCCAGCAGCTCCTTGGGGGGCGGGGAGCTGTTTTTT
cdr3_aa: CASSSLGGGELFF

clone_size: -
d_call: -
j_call: TRBJ1-3
v_call: TRBV19
cdr3_nt: TGTGCCAGTAGTCTGGTTTGGGCGAACTCTGGAAACACCATATATTTT
cdr3_aa: CASSLVWANSGNTIYF

clone_size: once
d_call: -
j_call: TRBJ1-2
v_call: TRBV28
cdr3_nt: TGTGCCAGCAGTTTAGGAGGGCGTCGGGGCTACACCTTC
cdr3_aa: CASSLGGRRGYTF

clone_size: -
d_call: -
j_call: TRBJ2-1
v_call: TRBV6-5
cdr3_nt: TGTGCCAGCAGTCCGACAGGCTACAATGAGCAGTTCTTC
cdr3_aa: CASSPTGYNEQFF

clone_size: -
d_call: -
j_call: TRBJ2-7
v_call: TRBV6-5
cdr3_nt: TGTGCCAGCAATCGGTTGTGGGAGCAGTACTTC
cdr3_aa: CASNRLWEQYF

clone_size: -
d_call: -
j_call: TRBJ1-1
v_call: TRBV28
cdr3_nt: TGTGCCAGCAGTCCCCATACTGAAGCTTTCTTT
cdr3_aa: CASSPHTEAFF

clone_size: once
d_call: TRBD2
j_call: TRBJ2-1
v_call: TRBV29-1
cdr3_nt: TGCAGCGTCCGTATTTCTAGCGGTTACAATGAGCAGTTCTTC
cdr3_aa: CSVRISSGYNEQFF

clone_size: -
d_call: -
j_call: TRBJ2-1
v_call: TRBV6-5
cdr3_nt: TGTGCCAGCAGCCTCAAGCCCCTATCCTACAATGAGCAGTTCTTC
cdr3_aa: CASSLKPLSYNEQFF

clone_size: -
d_call: TRBD1
j_call: TRBJ1-4
v_call: TRBV27
cdr3_nt: TGTGCCAGCAGTACAACCGGGACAGAGGACTATGAAAAACTGTTTTTT
cdr3_aa: CASSTTGTEDYEKLFF

clone_size: -
d_call: -
j_call: TRBJ1-5
v_call: TRBV15
cdr3_nt: TGTGCCACCAGCAGTTTTGGCCAGCCCCAGCATTTT
cdr3_aa: CATSSFGQPQHF

clone_size: -
d_call: TRBD1
j_call: TRBJ1-4
v_call: TRBV5-6
cdr3_nt: TGTGCCAGCAGGGGGACAGGTTATGAAAAACTGTTTTTT
cdr3_aa: CASRGTGYEKLFF

clone_size: -
d_call: TRBD2
j_call: TRBJ2-7
v_call: TRBV27
cdr3_nt: TGTGCCAGCAGCTCGGGGACTAGATATGAGCAGTACTTC
cdr3_aa: CASSSGTRYEQYF

clone_size: -
d_call: -
j_call: TRBJ1-4
v_call: TRBV5-4
cdr3_nt: TGTGCCAGCAGTTCGCAGGGGAGTAAAAAACTGTTTTTT
cdr3_aa: CASSSQGSKKLFF

clone_size: -
d_call: -
j_call: TRBJ2-7
v_call: TRBV13
cdr3_nt: TGTGCCAGCAGCTTTGGCAGAAACCTCTACGAGCAGTACTTC
cdr3_aa: CASSFGRNLYEQYF

clone_size: -
d_call: TRBD2
j_call: TRBJ2-2
v_call: TRBV27
cdr3_nt: TGTGCCAGCAGTTTTAGGCTAGCGGGAGGGCGGAACACCGGGGAGCTGTTTTTT
cdr3_aa: CASSFRLAGGRNTGELFF